This TCR beta chain originates from a study of blood T cell repertoires in COVID-19. Across the study: There were acute and convalescent COVID-19 samples, and they came from the United States, Italy and Spain.

Recovered status applied to Cohort 3 donors who had two consecutive negative PCRs. It also applied to those with clearance or with symptom resolution. The method was immunoSEQ multiplex PCR; TCRdb's version includes in-frame clones alone and lacks a portion of them. The table lists under 350,000 clones, about nine tenths of them singletons. Germline V gene lookup returns CDR1 MDHEN and CDR2 SYDVKM. V lost 5 bases to trimming and J lost 4 bases, with 14 bases between them. The CDR3 sequence is 14 residues long. The clonotype was recovered from a man aged 25-45 years who had recovered from COVID-19. Sequencing was performed on PBMCs or T cells enriched from blood (not recorded which). The J gene is TRBJ2-5, the V gene TRBV28; D may be TRBD2 (6 bases). The CDR3 here is CASSPHGRGETQYF. The CDR3 nucleotides are TGTGCCAGCAGTCCCCACGGGCGGGGAGAGACCCAGTACTTC.